Each of the 19 T cell receptor beta chains below was sequenced from the same sample in a study of blood T cell repertoires in COVID-19. Repertoires were generated with immunoSEQ multiplex PCR, while TCRdb's copy carries only in-frame clones and drops some. The sample comprises a few hundred thousand clones, 92% of which are singletons, and about 18% rests with the top ten. The sequencing input was PBMCs or T cells enriched from blood (not recorded which). The receptors were sampled from a young woman who had recovered from COVID-19.

This chain connects TRBV3-1 (or the pseudogene TRBV3-2) to TRBJ1-4; weak D call: TRBD1 (5 bases). V shed 4 bases and J shed 3 bases, with 9 bases lying between them. This CDR3 region has 14 residues. In germline, CDR1 is LGHDT, CDR2 YNNKEL (reference sequence). The CDR3 nucleotides read TGTGCCAGCAGCCTGCAGGGTTCTAATGAAAAACTGTTTTTT. Its protein product is CASSLQGSNEKLFF.

V is TRBV5-5 and J is TRBJ1-6, with a tentative D call TRBD1 (5 bases). The CDR3 has 15 amino acids. V lost 0 bases and J lost 7, with 11 bases in between. Per the germline V gene, CDR1 is SGHKS and CDR2 is YYEKEE (reference sequence). This CDR3 is CASSLEAQGNSPLHF. The DNA for the CDR3 is TGTGCCAGCAGCTTGGAGGCCCAGGGCAATTCACCCCTCCACTTT.

This clone was found once. Here the CDR3 DNA reads TGTGCCAGCAGCGTAGGACAGGGGGGGATCTACGAGCAGTACTTC. Translating gives CASSVGQGGIYEQYF. This chain uses TRBV11-2 with TRBJ2-7; 10 bases fit TRBD1. CDR1 is SGHAT and CDR2 is FQNNGV in the germline V gene. CDR3 size: 15 residues. V dropped 5 bases and J dropped 3; count of bases not matched to a gene: 7.

The chain couples TRBV18 to TRBJ1-2; TRBD1 matches 8 bases. The CDR3 runs 17 residues. Germline V lookup: CDR1 KGHSH, CDR2 LQKENI. The ends lost 5 bases at V and 0 bases at J; junction bases unmatched: 11. CDR3 bases: TGTGCCAGCTCAACCTTCTCACAGGGGGGAGCTAACTATGGCTACACCTTC. This gives the protein CASSTFSQGGANYGYTF.

V gene TRBV4-3 combines with J gene TRBJ2-3, with D possibly being TRBD2 (5 bases). The CDR3 is 13 residues long. CDR1 is LGHNA and CDR2 is YSLEER in the germline V gene. Between the trimmed V and J ends, which lost 6 bases and 5 bases, there was a span of 12 bases. CDR3 residues: CASRATSGDTQYF. The DNA for the CDR3 is TGCGCCAGCAGGGCAACGAGCGGAGATACGCAGTATTTT.

The DNA of the CDR3 is TGCGCCAGCAGCTCGGACAGGGTGGGCCGAACCTACAATGAGCAGTTCTTC. As protein: CASSSDRVGRTYNEQFF. This chain uses TRBV5-1 with TRBJ2-1; 8 nucleotides match TRBD1. V trimming: 3 bases; J trimming: 2 bases; junction bases outside the gene matches: 10. The CDR3 consists of 17 residues. Germline V CDR1 and CDR2: SGHRS, YFSETQ.

A single count supports this clone. The chain is built from TRBV19 and TRBJ2-7; maybe TRBD2 (5 bases). Trimming stripped 5 bases from V and 3 bases from J, with 14 bases between. The CDR3 loop spans 14 amino acids. Looked up from germline, CDR1 is LNHDA and CDR2 is SQIVND (reference sequence). The CDR3 DNA is TGTGCCAGTAGTTCCGCCGGGGTAAACTACGAGCAGTACTTC. This encodes CASSSAGVNYEQYF. Looking up the rest from reference TRBV19 and TRBJ2-7 gives the full variable domain: DGGITQSPKYLFRKEGQNVTLSCEQNLNHDAMYWYRQDPGQGLRLIYYSQIVNDFQKGDIAEGYSVSREKKESFPLTVTSAQKNPTAFYLCASSSAGVNYEQYFGPGTRLTVT.

This rearrangement joins TRBV6-2 or TRBV6-3 to TRBJ1-2; possibly TRBD1 for D (5 bases). CDR1 MNHEY and CDR2 SVGEGT come from the germline V gene. V was clipped by 2 bases and J by 0 bases, with 13 bases between them. The length of the CDR3 is 16 residues. The DNA of the CDR3 is TGTGCCAGCAGTTACGGGTCGACAGCTGCTAACTATGGCTACACCTTC. It is translated as CASSYGSTAANYGYTF.

This chain connects TRBV5-1 to TRBJ1-1, with TRBD1 identical over 9 bases. The germline V gene encodes CDR1 SGHRS and CDR2 YFSETQ. CDR3 length: 15 residues. V gave up 4 bases and J gave up 0 bases; unmatched junction bases: 4. CDR3 sequence reads: CASSPGQGLNTEAFF. CDR3 in DNA: TGCGCCAGCAGCCCGGGACAGGGATTGAACACTGAAGCTTTCTTT.

V usage is TRBV28 and J usage is TRBJ2-1; tentatively, D is TRBD2 (5 bases). Germline CDR1 reads MDHEN; CDR2 reads SYDVKM. The germline V and J ends were trimmed by 3 bases and 2 bases, with 11 bases remaining between them. The CDR3 spans 15 residues. The CDR3 protein is CASSFSAAAYNEQFF. CDR3 bases: TGTGCCAGCAGTTTCTCAGCGGCCGCCTACAATGAGCAGTTCTTC.

The chain's CDR3 is CASSVGLYSYEQYF. CDR3 DNA: TGTGCCAGCAGCGTAGGACTCTACTCCTACGAGCAGTACTTC. The genes are TRBV6-2 or TRBV6-3 and TRBJ2-7; D possibly corresponds to TRBD2 (5 bases). The CDR3 extends over 14 amino acids. Trimming pared 6 bases from V and 0 bases from J, leaving 12 bases between. Germline loops: CDR1 MNHEY, CDR2 SVGEGT.

This clone was seen a single time. CDR3 residues: CASSQMGQNEQFF. DNA for the CDR3: TGCGCCAGCAGCCAAATGGGGCAGAATGAGCAGTTCTTC. The J gene is TRBJ2-1, the V gene TRBV4-1; possible D gene TRBD1, 5 bases. The V gene's germline CDR1 is MGHRA and CDR2 YSYEKL. V was pared by 2 bases and J by 7 bases, with 9 bases between. CDR3 length: 13 amino acids.

The V gene is TRBV6-2 or TRBV6-3, the J gene TRBJ1-5; TRBD1 agrees at 7 bases. CDR3 length: 16 residues. Per the germline V gene, CDR1 is MNHEY and CDR2 is SVGEGT. With 2 bases clipped from V and 4 bases from J, the junction kept 8 bases outside the gene matches. The CDR3 sequence is CASSYKSGQFNQPQHF. DNA of the CDR3: TGTGCCAGCAGTTACAAGTCGGGACAGTTTAATCAGCCCCAGCATTTT.

The rearrangement links TRBV6-5 to TRBJ1-3; D is unclear. Germline assignment: CDR1 MNHEY and CDR2 SVGAGI. This CDR3 comprises 14 residues. The V end was cut by 6 bases, the J end by 4 bases, with 13 bases between. CDR3 sequence: CASRAASWGNTIYF. The CDR3 nucleotides read TGTGCCAGCAGGGCGGCATCATGGGGAAACACCATATATTTT.

This chain joins TRBV9 and TRBJ2-3, with 10 bases identical to TRBD2. V gave up 4 bases and J gave up 0 bases; unmatched junction bases: 2. The CDR3 length is 15 residues. Germline lookup yields CDR1 SGDLS and CDR2 YYNGEE. CDR3 coding DNA: TGTGCCAGCAGCAGCGGGGGGGCTAGCACAGATACGCAGTATTTT. This sequence encodes CASSSGGASTDTQYF.

In nucleotides, the CDR3 is TGTGCCAGCAGCTTGACGCAGGGGGGCGAGCAGTACTTC. This codes for CASSLTQGGEQYF. The chain uses TRBV9 and TRBJ2-7, with D maybe TRBD1 (7 bases). V lost 4 bases to trimming and J lost 6 bases, with 14 bases between them. The CDR3 is made up of 13 amino acids. The germline V gene encodes CDR1 SGDLS and CDR2 YYNGEE.

This clone was recorded only once. This sequence joins TRBV14 and TRBJ2-5, with TRBD2 identical over 8 bases. Germline-derived CDR1 and CDR2 are SGHDN and FVKESK. The CDR3 contains 16 residues. The V gene end was trimmed by 4 bases and the J gene end by 2 bases; junction bases not matched to a gene: 9. The CDR3 DNA follows: TGTGCCAGCAGCCGTCTAGGGGCGGGGGGACAAGAGACCCAGTACTTC. Translating it yields CASSRLGAGGQETQYF.

The chain uses TRBV6-5 and TRBJ1-2; 10 positions agree with TRBD1. The CDR3 has 16 amino acids. Germline lookup yields CDR1 MNHEY and CDR2 SVGAGI. With 0 bases clipped from V and 2 bases from J, the junction kept 3 bases outside the gene matches. CDR3 protein: CASSYSRTGGNYGYTF. Written as DNA, the CDR3 is TGTGCCAGCAGTTACTCCCGGACAGGGGGGAACTATGGCTACACCTTC.

The chain is built from TRBV19 and TRBJ2-3, with TRBD2 matching over 8 bases. V shed 4 bases, J shed 5 bases, and the junction held 8 bases outside the gene matches. Looked up from germline, CDR1 is LNHDA and CDR2 is SQIVND (reference sequence). CDR3 length: 15 residues. The CDR3 nucleotides read TGTGCCAGTAGTAGCCCAGCGGGGGCCAAAGATACGCAGTATTTT. Its translation is CASSSPAGAKDTQYF. The variable domain in full, completed from reference TRBV19 and TRBJ2-3, reads DGGITQSPKYLFRKEGQNVTLSCEQNLNHDAMYWYRQDPGQGLRLIYYSQIVNDFQKGDIAEGYSVSREKKESFPLTVTSAQKNPTAFYLCASSSPAGAKDTQYFGPGTRLTVL.